This TCR beta chain was captured by sequencing in a study of control samples from healthy donors and cancer patients (dated by TCRdb to 2020 to 2021). Regarding this clone: This receptor's antigen is unknown. Per-nucleotide qualities are absent, and no much larger clonotype sits a single base away.

The library came from the immunoSEQ multiplex PCR assay. TCRdb limited this immuneACCESS table to in-frame rearrangements with V and J called. A share of clones is missing; checked studies link under half to unresolved V genes, and the rest is unexplained. The table for this sample lists 100,000 to 150,000 clones; about 92% of them were counted only once. Roughly 0.54% of the sample is in the top ten clones. The CDR3 contains 15 residues, cysteine and phenylalanine counted. Here the CDR3 DNA is all that survives: 45 bases in frame from base 1. Compared with germline, V lacks 6 bases and J lacks 4 bases; bases without a gene match: 8. The germline V gene (reference sequence) supplies CDR1 MNHEY and CDR2 SMNVEV.

The receptor's source is a man aged 80 or over with head and neck cancer. The chain is assembled from TRBV27 and TRBJ1-3, with 8 bases matching TRBD1. Sequenced: PBMCs. CDR3 reads: CASSPQGAYGNTIYF. Read as DNA, the sequence is TGTGCCAGCAGCCCCCAGGGGGCTTACGGAAACACCATATATTTT.